What follows describes a single T cell receptor (beta chain). Since no conserved phenylalanine or tryptophan closes the CDR3, a read error is the likely cause. It is unclear where the CDR3 begins or ends on the DNA, so no DNA is shown, and the CDR3 is as TCRdb lists it. The data originate from a study of beta chain features in type 1 diabetes. The study reverse transcribed the entire isolated RNA, so it sequenced expressed TCRB transcripts. Samples of naive, central memory and regulatory T cells yielded a mean of approximately 3.7 million reads. The method was immunoSEQ multiplex PCR; TCRdb's version includes in-frame clones alone and lacks a portion of them. The sample lists 200,000 to 250,000 clones; about 71% were seen once. Germline CDR1 MRHNA, CDR2 SNTAGT. The CDR3 has 9 amino acids, counting both end residues.

This TCR derives from a man younger than 40 in good health. The sample comprised naive CD4+ T cells from blood. The V gene is TRBV6-4, the J gene TRBJ2-2; the DNA was not used to check the table's D call, TRBD2. The CDR3 region is CASERAELG.